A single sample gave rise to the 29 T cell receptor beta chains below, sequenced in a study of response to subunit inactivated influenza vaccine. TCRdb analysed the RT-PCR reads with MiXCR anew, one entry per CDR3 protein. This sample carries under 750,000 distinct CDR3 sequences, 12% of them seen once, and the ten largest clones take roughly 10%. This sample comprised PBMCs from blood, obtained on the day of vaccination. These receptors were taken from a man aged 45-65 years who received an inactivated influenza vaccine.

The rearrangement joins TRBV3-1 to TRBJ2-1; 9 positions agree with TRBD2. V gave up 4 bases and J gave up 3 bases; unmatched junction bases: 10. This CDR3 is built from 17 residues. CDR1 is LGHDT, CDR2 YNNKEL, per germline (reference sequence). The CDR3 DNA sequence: TGTGCCAGCAGCCCAAGCGGCGGGGGGGCTTTCTACAATGAGCAGTTCTTC. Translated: CASSPSGGGAFYNEQFF.

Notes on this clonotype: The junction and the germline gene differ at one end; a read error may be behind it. CDR3 sequence: CASSFTIIGSYSEQFF. CDR3 bases: TGTGCCAGCAGCTTCACTATCATCGGCTCCTACAGTGAGCAGTTCTTC. The rearrangement links TRBV5-5 to TRBJ2-1; D is undetermined. This CDR3 comprises 16 residues. In germline, CDR1 is SGHKS, CDR2 YYEKEE (reference sequence).

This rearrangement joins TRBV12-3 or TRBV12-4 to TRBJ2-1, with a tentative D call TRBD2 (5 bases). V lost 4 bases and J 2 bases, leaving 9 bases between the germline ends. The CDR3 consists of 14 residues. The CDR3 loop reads CASSWGVPYNEQFF. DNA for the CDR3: TGTGCCAGCAGTTGGGGAGTACCCTACAATGAGCAGTTCTTC.

DNA for the CDR3: TGTGCCAGCAGTTTCCCCGACAGGGAGCAGGAGCCCCAGCATTTT. As protein: CASSFPDREQEPQHF. The chain links TRBV28 to TRBJ1-5; 7 positions agree with TRBD1. The trim removed 3 bases at V and 8 bases at J, leaving 10 bases unmatched. The CDR3 is made up of 15 amino acids. Germline V gene lookup returns CDR1 MDHEN and CDR2 SYDVKM.

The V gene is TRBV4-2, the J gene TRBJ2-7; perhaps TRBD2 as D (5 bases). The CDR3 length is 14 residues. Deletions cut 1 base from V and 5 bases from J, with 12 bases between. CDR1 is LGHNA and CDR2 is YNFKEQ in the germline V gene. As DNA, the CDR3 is TGTGCCAGCAGCCAAGGACCCGGGGTCAACGAGCAGTACTTC. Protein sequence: CASSQGPGVNEQYF.

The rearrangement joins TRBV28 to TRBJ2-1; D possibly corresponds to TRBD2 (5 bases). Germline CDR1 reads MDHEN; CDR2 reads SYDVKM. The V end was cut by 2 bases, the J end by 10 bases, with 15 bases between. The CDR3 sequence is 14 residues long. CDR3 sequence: CASSLTGMGVEQFF. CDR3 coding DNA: TGTGCCAGCAGTTTAACGGGAATGGGCGTAGAGCAGTTCTTC.

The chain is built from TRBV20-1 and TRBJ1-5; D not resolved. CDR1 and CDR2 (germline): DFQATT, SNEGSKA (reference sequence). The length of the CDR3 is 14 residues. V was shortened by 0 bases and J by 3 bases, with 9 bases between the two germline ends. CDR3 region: CSARDVGTNQPQHF. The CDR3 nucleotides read TGCAGTGCTAGAGATGTGGGTACCAATCAGCCCCAGCATTTT.

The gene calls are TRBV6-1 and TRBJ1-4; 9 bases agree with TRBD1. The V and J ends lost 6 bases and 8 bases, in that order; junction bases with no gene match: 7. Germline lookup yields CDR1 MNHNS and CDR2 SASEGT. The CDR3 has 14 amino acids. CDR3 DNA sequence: TGTGCCAGCAGACAGGGGGCGAGAGAGGAAAAACTGTTTTTT. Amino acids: CASRQGAREEKLFF.

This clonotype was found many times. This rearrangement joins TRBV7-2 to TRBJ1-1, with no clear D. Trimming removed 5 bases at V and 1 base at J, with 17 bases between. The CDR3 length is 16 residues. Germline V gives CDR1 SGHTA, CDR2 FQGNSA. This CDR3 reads CASSDPQVPSNTEAFF. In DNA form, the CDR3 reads TGTGCCAGCAGCGACCCTCAGGTTCCCTCGAACACTGAAGCTTTCTTT.

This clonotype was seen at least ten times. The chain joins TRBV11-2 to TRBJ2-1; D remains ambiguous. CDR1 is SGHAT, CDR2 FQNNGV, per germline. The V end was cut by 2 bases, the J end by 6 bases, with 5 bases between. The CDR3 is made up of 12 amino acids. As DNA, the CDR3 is TGTGCCAGCAGCTTATATTCCAATGAGCAGTTCTTC. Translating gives CASSLYSNEQFF.

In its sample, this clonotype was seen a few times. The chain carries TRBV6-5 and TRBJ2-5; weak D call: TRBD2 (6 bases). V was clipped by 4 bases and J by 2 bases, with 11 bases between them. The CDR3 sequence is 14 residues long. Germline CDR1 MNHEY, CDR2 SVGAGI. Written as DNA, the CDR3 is TGTGCCAGCAGTTGGGGGGTAGAACAAGAGACCCAGTACTTC. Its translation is CASSWGVEQETQYF.

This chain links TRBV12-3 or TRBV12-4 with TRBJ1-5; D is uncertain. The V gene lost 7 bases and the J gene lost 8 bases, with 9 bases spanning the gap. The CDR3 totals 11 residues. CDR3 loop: CASTRRKPQHF. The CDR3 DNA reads TGTGCCAGCACTAGGAGGAAGCCCCAGCATTTT.

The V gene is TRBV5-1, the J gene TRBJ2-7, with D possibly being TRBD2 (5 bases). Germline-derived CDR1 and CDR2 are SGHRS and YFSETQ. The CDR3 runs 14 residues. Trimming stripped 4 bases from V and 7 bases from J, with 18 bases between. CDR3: CASSGSGGPGEQYF. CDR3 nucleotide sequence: TGCGCCAGCAGCGGGAGCGGCGGCCCAGGAGAGCAGTACTTC.

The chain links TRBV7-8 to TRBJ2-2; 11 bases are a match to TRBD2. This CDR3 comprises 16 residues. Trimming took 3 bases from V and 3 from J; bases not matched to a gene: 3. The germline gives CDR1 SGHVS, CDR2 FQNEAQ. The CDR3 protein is CASSLILAGDTGELFF. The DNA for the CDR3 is TGTGCCAGCAGCTTGATACTAGCGGGGGACACCGGGGAGCTGTTTTTT.

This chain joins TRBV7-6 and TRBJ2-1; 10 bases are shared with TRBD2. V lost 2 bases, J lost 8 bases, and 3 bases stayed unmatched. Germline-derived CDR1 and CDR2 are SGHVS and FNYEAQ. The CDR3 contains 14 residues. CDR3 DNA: TGTGCCAGCAGCTTACAAGCGGGGGGGTATGAGCAGTTCTTC. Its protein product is CASSLQAGGYEQFF.

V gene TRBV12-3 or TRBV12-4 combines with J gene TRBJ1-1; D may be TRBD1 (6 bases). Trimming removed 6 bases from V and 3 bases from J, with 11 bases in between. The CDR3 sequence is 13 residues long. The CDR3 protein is CASRLTGYTEAFF. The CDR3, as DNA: TGTGCCAGCAGACTTACAGGGTACACTGAAGCTTTCTTT.

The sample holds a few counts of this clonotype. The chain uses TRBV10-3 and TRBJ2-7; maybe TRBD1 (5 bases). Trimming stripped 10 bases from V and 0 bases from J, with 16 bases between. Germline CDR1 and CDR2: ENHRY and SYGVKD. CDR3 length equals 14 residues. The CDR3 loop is CATALQASSYEQYF. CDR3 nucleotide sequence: TGTGCCACCGCTTTACAGGCTAGCTCCTACGAGCAGTACTTC.

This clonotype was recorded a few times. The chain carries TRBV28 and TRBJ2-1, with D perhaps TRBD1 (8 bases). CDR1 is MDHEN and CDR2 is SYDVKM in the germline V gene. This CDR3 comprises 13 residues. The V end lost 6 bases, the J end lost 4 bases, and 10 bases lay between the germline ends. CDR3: CASRQGGYNEQFF. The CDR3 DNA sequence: TGTGCCAGCAGACAGGGGGGGTACAATGAGCAGTTCTTC.

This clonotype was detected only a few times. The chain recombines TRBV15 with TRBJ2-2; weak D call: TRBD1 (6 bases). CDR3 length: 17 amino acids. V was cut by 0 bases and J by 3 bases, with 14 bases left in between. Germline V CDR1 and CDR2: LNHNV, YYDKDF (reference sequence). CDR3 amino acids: CATSRDSGTPYTGELFF. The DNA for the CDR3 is TGTGCCACCAGCAGAGATTCCGGGACACCTTACACCGGGGAGCTGTTTTTT. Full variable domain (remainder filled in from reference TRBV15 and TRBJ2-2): DAMVIQNPRYQVTQFGKPVTLSCSQTLNHNVMYWYQQKSSQAPKLLFHYYDKDFNNEADTPDNFQSRRPNTSFCFLDIRSPGLGDTAMYLCATSRDSGTPYTGELFFGEGSRLTVL.

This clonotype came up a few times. The DNA of the CDR3 is TGCAGTGCTAGTAGGGGCGGGTCGGGCTACAATGAGCAGTTCTTC. This translates into CSASRGGSGYNEQFF. The chain links TRBV20-1 to TRBJ2-1; TRBD1 or TRBD2 may be the D gene (5 bases each). Germline CDR1 and CDR2: DFQATT and SNEGSKA (reference sequence). Trimming removed 3 bases at V and 3 bases at J, with 15 bases between. The length of the CDR3 is 15 residues.

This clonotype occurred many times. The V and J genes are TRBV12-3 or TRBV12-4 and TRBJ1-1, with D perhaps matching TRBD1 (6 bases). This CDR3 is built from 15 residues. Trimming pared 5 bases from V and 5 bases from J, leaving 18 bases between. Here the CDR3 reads CASSPRTVRGTEAFF. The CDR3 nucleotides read TGTGCCAGCAGTCCGAGGACTGTGAGGGGGACTGAAGCTTTCTTT.

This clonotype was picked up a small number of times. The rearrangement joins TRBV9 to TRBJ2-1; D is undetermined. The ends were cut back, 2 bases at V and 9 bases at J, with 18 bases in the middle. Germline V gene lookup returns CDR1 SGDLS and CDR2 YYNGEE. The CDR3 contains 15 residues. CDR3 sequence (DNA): TGTGCCAGCAGCGTGCGGCGTAGTTTCCCGGGTGAGCAGTTCTTC. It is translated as CASSVRRSFPGEQFF.

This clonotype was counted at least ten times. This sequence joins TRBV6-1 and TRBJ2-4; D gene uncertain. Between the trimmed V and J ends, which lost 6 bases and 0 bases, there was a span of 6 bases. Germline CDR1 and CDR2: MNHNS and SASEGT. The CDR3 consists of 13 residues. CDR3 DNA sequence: TGTGCCAGCAGCACTGGAGCCAAAAACATTCAGTACTTC. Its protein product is CASSTGAKNIQYF.

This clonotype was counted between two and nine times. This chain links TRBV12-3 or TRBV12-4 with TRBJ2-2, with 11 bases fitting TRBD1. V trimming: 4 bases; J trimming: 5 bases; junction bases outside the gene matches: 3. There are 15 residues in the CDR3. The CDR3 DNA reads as TGTGCCAGCAGTTGGGGGACAGGGGGTACCGGGGAGCTGTTTTTT. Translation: CASSWGTGGTGELFF.

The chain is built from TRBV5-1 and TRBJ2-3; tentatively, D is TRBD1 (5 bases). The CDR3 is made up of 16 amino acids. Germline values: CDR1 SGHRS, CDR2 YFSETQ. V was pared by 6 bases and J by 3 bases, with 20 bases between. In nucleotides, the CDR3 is TGCGCCAGCAAAATCTACAGGCCCGACGGGACAGATACGCAGTATTTT. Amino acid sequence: CASKIYRPDGTDTQYF. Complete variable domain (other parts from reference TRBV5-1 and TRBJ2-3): KAGVTQTPRYLIKTRGQQVTLSCSPISGHRSVSWYQQTPGQGLQFLFEYFSETQRNKGNFPGRFSGRQFSNSRSEMNVSTLELGDSALYLCASKIYRPDGTDTQYFGPGTRLTVL.

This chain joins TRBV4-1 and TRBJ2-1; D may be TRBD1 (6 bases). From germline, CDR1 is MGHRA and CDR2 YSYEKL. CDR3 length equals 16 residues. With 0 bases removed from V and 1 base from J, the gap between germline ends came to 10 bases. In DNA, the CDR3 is TGCGCCAGCAGCCAAGATGCCACAGGGTCCTACAATGAGCAGTTCTTC. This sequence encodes CASSQDATGSYNEQFF.

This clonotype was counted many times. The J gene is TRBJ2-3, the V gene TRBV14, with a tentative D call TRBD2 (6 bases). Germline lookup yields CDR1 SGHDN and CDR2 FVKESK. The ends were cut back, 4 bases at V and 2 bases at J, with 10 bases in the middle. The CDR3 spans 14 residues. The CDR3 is CASSPRGDTDTQYF. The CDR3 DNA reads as TGTGCCAGCAGCCCCCGCGGGGACACAGATACGCAGTATTTT.

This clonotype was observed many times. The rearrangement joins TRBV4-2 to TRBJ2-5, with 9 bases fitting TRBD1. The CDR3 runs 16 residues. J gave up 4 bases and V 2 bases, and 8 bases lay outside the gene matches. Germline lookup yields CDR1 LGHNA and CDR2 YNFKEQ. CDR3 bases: TGTGCCAGCAGCCAACCCGGACAGGGGCCGGGAGAGACCCAGTACTTC. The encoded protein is CASSQPGQGPGETQYF.

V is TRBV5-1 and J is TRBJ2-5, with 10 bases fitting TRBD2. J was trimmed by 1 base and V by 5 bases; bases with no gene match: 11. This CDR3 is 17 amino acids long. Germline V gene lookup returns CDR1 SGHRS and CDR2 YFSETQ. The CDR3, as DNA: TGCGCCAGCAGGCTCTTCGGACTAGCGGACCTCCAAGAGACCCAGTACTTC. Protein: CASRLFGLADLQETQYF.